The sequence of this T cell receptor beta chain was determined in a study of T cell changes during pregnancy in multiple sclerosis (dated by TCRdb to the late 2010s). Concerning the study at large: Changes in the T cell repertoire over the course of pregnancy were examined in this study in women with multiple sclerosis.

Receptor amplification or capture employed the immunoSEQ multiplex PCR assay. Not all clones reach the TCRdb copy of this immuneACCESS table, which keeps in-frame sequences only. Checked studies attribute under half of the gap to unresolved V genes and leave the rest unexplained. The sample data list 90,000 to 130,000 clones, and more than 85% of these were observed just once. The top ten clonotypes cover about 1.5% of the sample. With regard to this clone: What this receptor recognizes is not known. It has no much larger one-base neighbor in the sample; base qualities were not kept.

Including the terminal cysteine and phenylalanine, the CDR3 comprises 13 residues. Only the CDR3 DNA is retained, 39 bases long and in frame from the first base. At the junction V is shortened by 4 bases and J by 2 bases, with 10 bases in between. Looking up the germline V gene (reference sequence) yields CDR1 SGHKS and CDR2 YYEKEE. Recombination connected TRBV5-5 to TRBJ2-7, and the D gene may be TRBD1, 5 bases matching. This TCR was sampled from a female donor with multiple sclerosis, enrolled in a pregnancy study. This specimen was peripheral blood, taken in the third trimester of pregnancy. The base sequence is TGTGCCAGCAGCAATGACAGACCCTACGAGCAGTACTTC. Its protein product is CASSNDRPYEQYF.